The clone carrying this T cell receptor (beta chain) was recorded at least ten times. Its antigen is as yet unknown. The CDR3 sequence is 14 residues long. The V and J ends lost 6 bases and 6 bases, in that order; junction bases with no gene match: 7. The data were taken from a study of blood T cells in healthy people across ages. Study-wide results and limits: Fewer expanded clones and more diversity marked long-lived versus aged donors. Estimates of total diversity, which came from one million sequenced T cells, were considered to be underestimates.

Using a J-beta primer mix together with a sample-barcoded 5' primer, a second PCR was run for roughly 6 to 12 cycles. A template-switch adaptor that had 12 random nucleotides put a tag on each cDNA molecule. TCRdb reanalysed the 5' RACE reads using MiXCR and keeps one entry per CDR3 protein. Of hundreds of thousands of distinct CDR3 sequences in the sample, more than 45% were seen once. No fewer than 5.5 micrograms of total RNA were isolated from every sample. This clonotype was obtained from a man aged 30-40 years in good health. The V gene is TRBV12-3 or TRBV12-4, the J gene TRBJ2-3; 9 nucleotides align to TRBD1. The sequenced sample was blood. CDR3 in DNA: TGTGCCAGCAGCTCTGACAGGGGGGCGGATACGCAGTATTTT. It specifies CASSSDRGADTQYF.